What follows are 27 T cell receptor beta chains derived from one specimen sequenced in a study of blood T cells in healthy people across ages (dated by TCRdb to 2014 to 2015). The library was prepared using 5' RACE. Sequenced on an Illumina HiSeq 2500. The second PCR ran for about 6 to 12 cycles and used a J-beta primer mix along with a sample-barcoded 5' primer. Starting from the raw public reads, TCRdb applied fastp trimming at Q25, assembled clones with MiXCR and retained in-frame beta chains. Entries that share a CDR3 protein sequence are merged under the most common genes and DNA. The sample has more than 1 million distinct CDR3 sequences on record, roughly 45% of them singletons. The ten largest clones take up 18% of the sample. The sequenced sample was blood. The origin of the receptors is a woman aged 55-69 years in good health.

This clonotype occurred a few times. This CDR3 is CASSVDTSGRASRDEQFF. The CDR3 DNA is TGTGCCAGCAGCGTCGACACTAGCGGGAGGGCCAGTAGGGATGAGCAGTTCTTC. The V gene is TRBV9, the J gene TRBJ2-1; the match to TRBD2 covers 13 bases. The CDR3 is made up of 18 amino acids. The V gene's germline CDR1 is SGDLS and CDR2 YYNGEE. V was pared by 2 bases and J by 8 bases, with 13 bases of the junction left unmatched.

This sequence joins TRBV2 and TRBJ2-4; 9 bases align to TRBD1. V trimming: 7 bases; J trimming: 0 bases; junction bases outside the gene matches: 13. Germline V CDR1 and CDR2: SNHLY, FYNNEI. The CDR3 covers 18 residues. CDR3 residues: CASNGRTGDILAKNIQYF. The DNA for the CDR3 is TGTGCCAGCAACGGGAGGACAGGGGATATATTAGCCAAAAACATTCAGTACTTC.

This clonotype occurred a few times. V and J are TRBV4-2 and TRBJ2-7; 8 bases align to TRBD2. Germline CDR1 and CDR2: LGHNA and YNFKEQ. The CDR3 has 17 residues. Trimming removed 1 base from V and 7 bases from J; junction bases left unmatched: 15. The CDR3 protein is CASSQVSPGREVREQYF. The CDR3 DNA sequence: TGTGCCAGCAGCCAAGTTTCCCCTGGGCGGGAGGTGAGGGAGCAGTACTTC.

This clonotype was observed a few times. V is TRBV15 and J is TRBJ2-7, with D possibly matching TRBD2 (6 bases). The CDR3 runs 15 residues. V was cut by 1 base and J by 1 base, with 11 bases left in between. Germline V gives CDR1 LNHNV, CDR2 YYDKDF (reference sequence). DNA of the CDR3: TGTGCCACCAGCAGAGGCCCCGGGGGATCCTACGAGCAGTACTTC. Its translation: CATSRGPGGSYEQYF. Complete variable domain (other parts from reference TRBV15 and TRBJ2-7): DAMVIQNPRYQVTQFGKPVTLSCSQTLNHNVMYWYQQKSSQAPKLLFHYYDKDFNNEADTPDNFQSRRPNTSFCFLDIRSPGLGDTAMYLCATSRGPGGSYEQYFGPGTRLTVT.

V and J are TRBV5-1 and TRBJ2-3, with D unresolved. CDR1 SGHRS and CDR2 YFSETQ come from the germline V gene. The CDR3 length is 14 residues. Between the trimmed V and J ends, which lost 0 bases and 6 bases, there was a span of 11 bases. In nucleotides, the CDR3 is TGCGCCAGCAGCTTGGGGCTACCCAGCGATACGCAGTATTTT. This translates into CASSLGLPSDTQYF.

V usage is TRBV6-2 or TRBV6-3 and J usage is TRBJ2-3; a weak D match, TRBD1 (5 bases). Germline values: CDR1 MNHEY, CDR2 SVGEGT. Trimming pared 0 bases from V and 2 bases from J, leaving 12 bases between. CDR3 length: 16 amino acids. The CDR3 reads CASSYSQGRPTDTQYF. CDR3 coding DNA: TGTGCCAGCAGTTACTCTCAGGGTCGTCCCACAGATACGCAGTATTTT.

This clonotype has only one observation. The gene calls are TRBV27 and TRBJ2-7; TRBD2 might be the D (6 bases). The CDR3 has 13 amino acids. V was clipped by 7 bases and J by 5 bases, with 15 bases between them. Germline CDR1 reads MNHEY; CDR2 reads SMNVEV (reference sequence). CDR3 residues: CASMGGMSDEQYF. As DNA, the CDR3 is TGTGCCAGCATGGGCGGGATGTCCGACGAGCAGTACTTC.

In this sample, this clonotype turned up a few times. This chain links TRBV12-5 with TRBJ2-5; 8 nucleotides align to TRBD1. J lost 5 bases, V lost 7 bases, and 9 bases had no gene match. This CDR3 spans 14 amino acids. CDR1 LGHNT and CDR2 FRNRAP come from the germline V gene. CDR3 in DNA: TGTGCTAGTGCCTCCCGGACAGGGATGGAGACCCAGTACTTC. As protein: CASASRTGMETQYF.

This chain joins TRBV27 and TRBJ2-1, with 8 bases aligning to TRBD2. The J segment lost 8 bases and the V segment lost 5 bases, leaving 11 bases of the junction unmatched. CDR1 and CDR2 from the germline V gene are MNHEY and SMNVEV (reference sequence). The CDR3 extends over 15 amino acids. The CDR3, as DNA: TGTGCCAGCAGTCCCAATGGCGGGAGGAGCCATGAGCAGTTCTTC. This translates into CASSPNGGRSHEQFF.

There are a few counts of this clonotype. The V and J genes are TRBV6-2 or TRBV6-3 and TRBJ1-5; D unclear. V was trimmed by 8 bases and J by 4 bases, leaving 15 bases between them. This CDR3 spans 14 amino acids. CDR1 is MNHEY, CDR2 SVGEGT, per germline. Here the CDR3 DNA reads TGTGCCAGCCAGGAGTGGAACGATAATCAGCCCCAGCATTTT. Its protein is CASQEWNDNQPQHF.

The V and J genes are TRBV27 and TRBJ2-7; 8 nucleotides align to TRBD1. There are 15 residues in the CDR3. Germline assignment: CDR1 MNHEY and CDR2 SMNVEV (reference sequence). The ends lost 0 bases at V and 6 bases at J; junction bases unmatched: 7. CDR3 sequence reads: CASSLSGTGPFEQYF. The CDR3 coding sequence is TGTGCCAGCAGTTTATCCGGGACAGGACCATTCGAGCAGTACTTC.

The chain recombines TRBV7-9 with TRBJ1-2; D is perhaps TRBD1 (5 bases). The CDR3 has 13 amino acids. Per germline, CDR1 SEHNR and CDR2 FQNEAQ (reference sequence). Trimming stripped 5 bases from V and 4 bases from J, with 11 bases between. CDR3 region: CASSNRTSYGYTF. The DNA for the CDR3 is TGTGCCAGCAGCAACAGGACATCCTATGGCTACACCTTC. Full variable domain (missing parts from reference TRBV7-9 and TRBJ1-2): DTGVSQNPRHKITKRGQNVTFRCDPISEHNRLYWYRQTLGQGPEFLTYFQNEAQLEKSRLLSDRFSAERPKGSFSTLEIQRTEQGDSAMYLCASSNRTSYGYTFGSGTRLTVV.

This clonotype was counted only a few times. The J gene is TRBJ2-1, the V gene TRBV3-1; 13 bases agree with TRBD2. There are 16 residues in the CDR3. Germline lookup yields CDR1 LGHDT and CDR2 YNNKEL (reference sequence). V shed 4 bases and J 7 bases; nucleotides not matched to a gene: 7. The CDR3 reads CASSPLGTSGMNEQFF. For the CDR3, the DNA is TGTGCCAGCAGCCCCCTAGGGACTAGCGGGATGAATGAGCAGTTCTTC.

The genes are TRBV4-1 and TRBJ2-5, with 8 bases fitting TRBD2. Looked up from germline, CDR1 is MGHRA and CDR2 is YSYEKL. The V and J ends lost 1 base and 11 bases, in that order; junction bases with no gene match: 15. The CDR3 loop spans 16 amino acids. Here the CDR3 reads CASSQGLTGGYNEQYF. The CDR3 coding sequence is TGCGCCAGCAGCCAAGGTCTGACGGGAGGGTACAATGAGCAGTACTTC.

As concerns this clonotype: Because the CDR3's place on the DNA is in doubt, the DNA is left out and the CDR3 is given as listed by TCRdb. The CDR3: CASSLFGPGEQYF. The chain recombines TRBV7-2 with TRBJ2-5; the table calls TRBD1, which could not be checked here. The V gene's germline CDR1 is SGHTA and CDR2 FQGNSA. The CDR3 extends over 13 residues, inclusive of both ends.

This sequence joins TRBV12-3 or TRBV12-4 and TRBJ2-7; 7 nucleotides align to TRBD2. The J segment lost 3 bases and the V segment lost 7 bases, leaving 15 bases of the junction unmatched. The CDR3 consists of 16 residues. This chain's CDR3 is CASTLGSGQCNYEQYF. DNA for the CDR3: TGTGCCAGCACTCTAGGTAGCGGGCAATGTAACTACGAGCAGTACTTC.

The chain couples TRBV19 to TRBJ1-5, with TRBD1 matching 10 bases. The CDR3 covers 16 residues. Germline V gene lookup returns CDR1 LNHDA and CDR2 SQIVND (reference sequence). Trimming removed 5 bases from V and 3 bases from J; junction bases left unmatched: 7. The CDR3 is CASSPGQGVLNQPQHF. CDR3 bases: TGTGCCAGTAGTCCCGGACAGGGGGTCCTCAATCAGCCCCAGCATTTT.

This chain connects TRBV5-1 to TRBJ2-4; D might be TRBD1 or TRBD2, each matching 5 bases. Gene TRBJ2-7 matches the end of the DNA better, so the J call may be wrong. This CDR3 is 15 amino acids long. Looked up from germline, CDR1 is SGHRS and CDR2 is YFSETQ. In DNA, the CDR3 is TGCGCCAGCAAATCTGAGGGACGCAAACAATACGAGCAGTACTTC. Translated, it gives CASKSEGRKQYEQYF.

The J gene is TRBJ2-5, the V gene TRBV2; the match to TRBD2 covers 8 bases. The CDR3 consists of 14 residues. V was pared by 6 bases and J by 2 bases, with 5 bases of the junction left unmatched. The V gene's germline CDR1 is SNHLY and CDR2 FYNNEI. The CDR3 loop is CASRATSGQETQYF. The CDR3 nucleotides read TGTGCCAGCAGAGCTACTAGCGGTCAAGAGACCCAGTACTTC.

The chain carries TRBV20-1 and TRBJ2-3, with 13 bases that match TRBD2. The trim removed 3 bases at V and 0 bases at J, leaving 0 bases unmatched. The CDR3 sequence is 15 residues long. Germline V gene sequence: CDR1 DFQATT, CDR2 SNEGSKA (reference sequence). The CDR3 DNA sequence: TGCAGTGCTAGGACTAGCGGGAGGAGCACAGATACGCAGTATTTT. Its translation is CSARTSGRSTDTQYF.

The V call is TRBV24-1, the J call TRBJ1-1; D is uncertain. Per germline, CDR1 KGHDR and CDR2 SFDVKD. The V gene lost 7 bases and the J gene lost 5 bases, with 7 bases spanning the gap. This CDR3 spans 11 amino acids. The DNA of the CDR3 is TGTGCCACCAGCCTTGGGACTGAAGCTTTCTTT. This codes for CATSLGTEAFF.

Concerning this clonotype itself: It may be a read error: a sequence one base away is much more abundant. The chain links TRBV20-1 to TRBJ2-3; 12 bases line up with TRBD2. The length of the CDR3 is 15 residues. Looked up from germline, CDR1 is DFQATT and CDR2 is SNEGSKA (reference sequence). The CDR3 loop reads CRASPSGRATDTQYF. Written as DNA, the CDR3 is TGCAGAGCTAGTCCTAGCGGGAGGGCTACAGATACGCAGTATTTT.

The chain links TRBV5-1 to TRBJ2-4; the D is unclear. CDR1 is SGHRS and CDR2 is YFSETQ in the germline V gene. V was cut by 4 bases and J by 0 bases, with 14 bases left in between. The CDR3 runs 16 residues. The CDR3: CASSVGDSTAKNIQYF. The CDR3 DNA sequence: TGCGCCAGCAGCGTGGGTGATTCTACAGCCAAAAACATTCAGTACTTC.

A remark on this clonotype: A much larger clone is a single base away; this may be a read error. The CDR3 DNA is TGCGCCCGCAGCTCGGGGACAGGGAATCAGCCCCAGCATTTT. Encoded protein: CARSSGTGNQPQHF. The chain combines TRBV5-1 with TRBJ1-5, with 9 bases matching TRBD1. The CDR3 extends over 14 amino acids. Germline V gene data show CDR1 as SGHRS and CDR2 as YFSETQ.

The gene calls are TRBV3-1 and TRBJ2-5, with 8 bases identical to TRBD1. V lost 4 bases and J lost 1; bases outside the gene matches: 14. Germline CDR1 LGHDT, CDR2 YNNKEL (reference sequence). The CDR3 is 18 residues long. In nucleotides, the CDR3 is TGTGCCAGCAGCCCATTAATGGACAGGGCCATACTCCAAGAGACCCAGTACTTC. Residues: CASSPLMDRAILQETQYF.

This clonotype was observed a handful of times. J is TRBJ2-7 and V is TRBV5-1; 7 nucleotides line up with TRBD2. With V trimmed by 3 bases and J by 3 bases, 12 bases remained unmatched. Germline V CDR1 and CDR2: SGHRS, YFSETQ. The CDR3 has 16 amino acids. The CDR3 DNA is TGCGCCAGCAGCTCCTACTCTAGCGGCCTTAACTACGAGCAGTACTTC. Its translation: CASSSYSSGLNYEQYF. The entire variable domain, with the rest obtained from reference TRBV5-1 and TRBJ2-7, is as follows: KAGVTQTPRYLIKTRGQQVTLSCSPISGHRSVSWYQQTPGQGLQFLFEYFSETQRNKGNFPGRFSGRQFSNSRSEMNVSTLELGDSALYLCASSSYSSGLNYEQYFGPGTRLTVT.

The chain has TRBV3-1 and TRBJ2-1; D is perhaps TRBD2 (5 bases). Germline V gene data show CDR1 as LGHDT and CDR2 as YNNKEL (reference sequence). This CDR3 has 15 amino acids. V lost 0 bases and J lost 0, with 6 bases in between. The CDR3 DNA is TGTGCCAGCAGCCAAGAACTAGTCTCCTACAATGAGCAGTTCTTC. Translating gives CASSQELVSYNEQFF.